One and the same sample provided the 8 T cell receptor beta chains below, sequenced in a study of blood T cell repertoires in COVID-19. Libraries were prepared by immunoSEQ multiplex PCR; TCRdb keeps only in-frame clonotypes and omits some of them. The repertoire holds 300,000 to 450,000 clones, with more than 70% as singletons. Sequences were obtained from PBMCs or T cells enriched from blood (not recorded which). Receptors originate from a woman under 30 who had recovered from COVID-19.

The J gene is TRBJ1-5, the V gene TRBV13; 9 nucleotides agree with TRBD1. The CDR3 loop spans 18 amino acids. The germline CDR1 and CDR2 sequences are PRHDT and FYEKMQ (reference sequence). The trim removed 4 bases at V and 5 bases at J, leaving 15 bases unmatched. CDR3 protein: CASSSRRGQGGKDQPQHF. The CDR3 nucleotides read TGTGCCAGCAGCTCCCGACGGGGACAGGGAGGGAAGGATCAGCCCCAGCATTTT.

The chain has TRBV18 and TRBJ1-3; D uncertain. CDR1 is KGHSH and CDR2 is LQKENI in the germline V gene. The V gene lost 2 bases and the J gene lost 4 bases, with 9 bases spanning the gap. This CDR3 region has 14 residues. DNA for the CDR3: TGTGCCAGCTCACCATCGGTATCCGGAAACACCATATATTTT. Amino acid sequence: CASSPSVSGNTIYF.

As regards this clone: The same CDR3 can be traced to other DNA sequences in this sample. The gene calls are TRBV5-1 and TRBJ1-1, with D uncertain. Trimming took 2 bases from V and 5 from J, leaving 10 bases between them. Germline V gene data show CDR1 as SGHRS and CDR2 as YFSETQ. The CDR3 contains 13 residues. The CDR3 here is CASSLSGGTEAFF. CDR3 DNA sequence: TGCGCCAGCAGCTTAAGCGGAGGGACTGAAGCTTTCTTT.

CDR3 protein: CASSQVQYTGELFF. The CDR3 DNA sequence: TGCGCCAGCAGCCAAGTTCAGTACACCGGGGAGCTGTTTTTT. The chain joins TRBV4-3 to TRBJ2-2; no reliable D call. The V and J ends lost 1 base and 3 bases respectively, with 6 bases between them. The germline CDR1 and CDR2 sequences are LGHNA and YSLEER. This CDR3 region has 14 residues.

The rearrangement links TRBV19 to TRBJ1-2, with a weak D call TRBD1 (5 bases). CDR3 size: 14 residues. Between the trimmed V and J ends, which lost 1 base and 6 bases, there was a span of 12 bases. CDR1 and CDR2 from the germline V gene are LNHDA and SQIVND (reference sequence). DNA of the CDR3: TGTGCCAGTAGTATAGTCCCAGGGAGGGATGGCTACACCTTC. Protein sequence: CASSIVPGRDGYTF.

As regards this clone: The sample carries other DNA sequences with the same CDR3. This rearrangement joins TRBV3-1 (or the pseudogene TRBV3-2) to TRBJ1-1, with D perhaps matching TRBD1 (5 bases). Trimming left V 4 bases short and J 0 bases short, with 12 bases between. CDR3 size: 15 residues. Germline CDR1 is LGHDT and CDR2 is YNNKEL (reference sequence). In DNA, the CDR3 is TGTGCCAGCAGCCCACTACAGGATTTGAACACTGAAGCTTTCTTT. Amino acid sequence: CASSPLQDLNTEAFF.

The chain uses TRBV7-9 and TRBJ2-3; 10 bases align to TRBD2. The length of the CDR3 is 16 residues. V was clipped by 1 base and J by 2 bases; unmatched bases: 3. CDR1 is SEHNR and CDR2 is FQNEAQ in the germline V gene (reference sequence). DNA for the CDR3: TGTGCCAGCAGCTTAGGTAGCGGGGGGACCACAGATACGCAGTATTTT. Translated: CASSLGSGGTTDTQYF.

This sequence joins TRBV19 and TRBJ2-4; D gene ambiguous. V was cut by 3 bases and J by 1 base, with 4 bases left in between. The CDR3 length is 13 residues. Germline V gene data show CDR1 as LNHDA and CDR2 as SQIVND (reference sequence). The CDR3 loop reads CASSMAAKNIQYF. The CDR3 nucleotides are TGTGCCAGTAGTATGGCCGCCAAAAACATTCAGTACTTC. Using reference TRBV19 and TRBJ2-4 for the parts outside the CDR3, the full variable domain is DGGITQSPKYLFRKEGQNVTLSCEQNLNHDAMYWYRQDPGQGLRLIYYSQIVNDFQKGDIAEGYSVSREKKESFPLTVTSAQKNPTAFYLCASSMAAKNIQYFGAGTRLSVL.